The entry below gives a single T cell receptor (beta chain) sequence along with its context. Its antigen is still unknown. Researchers report isolating at least 7 million PBMCs per sample. The sample belongs to a study of blood T cells in healthy people across ages. Study at large: Per every two T cells, about one barcoded beta molecule was captured by template switching.

Study results and caveats: TCR beta diversity, measured per million T cells, fell in a roughly linear way with age. Considered underestimates were the diversity estimates obtained from one million T cells.

Trimming at V came to 1 base and at J to 13 bases, leaving 8 bases not matched to a gene. CDR1 and CDR2 (germline): SGHAT, FQNNGV. The CDR3 runs to 14 residues. The authors ran a second PCR of about 6 to 11 cycles using a sample-barcoded 5' primer and a J-beta primer mix. TCRdb analysed the 5' RACE reads with MiXCR anew, one entry per CDR3 protein. The table includes about 970,000 distinct CDR3 sequences, roughly half detected once. The sequenced material came from blood. This TCR derives from an older woman in good health. The chain links TRBV11-2 to TRBJ2-1, with 9 bases fitting TRBD2. CDR3 coding DNA: TGTGCCAGCAGCTTAGGATCCCTAGCGGGATATCAGTTCTTC. Protein product: CASSLGSLAGYQFF. The entire variable domain, with the rest obtained from reference TRBV11-2 and TRBJ2-1, is as follows: EAGVAQSPRYKIIEKRQSVAFWCNPISGHATLYWYQQILGQGPKLLIQFQNNGVVDDSQLPKDRFSAERLKGVDSTLKIQPAKLEDSAVYLCASSLGSLAGYQFFGPGTRLTVL.